This passage covers 17 T cell receptor beta chains from one sample sequenced in a study of T cell clones after liver transplantation. The repertoire was sequenced with immunoSEQ multiplex PCR; TCRdb's copy has only in-frame clones and lacks some. This sample carries some 45,000 clones, 86% of them seen once, and the ten largest clones take more than 2%. This material consisted of CD4+ T cells from blood, taken 24 months after liver transplant. These receptors were obtained from a human patient who received a liver transplant. A share of the T cells may be of graft donor origin.

The chain carries TRBV27 and TRBJ1-2, with D perhaps matching TRBD1 (6 bases). V was shortened by 6 bases and J by 4 bases, with 15 bases between the two germline ends. The CDR3 runs 14 residues. CDR1 MNHEY and CDR2 SMNVEV come from the germline V gene (reference sequence). The CDR3 loop is CASSRLGQSYGYTF. CDR3 DNA: TGTGCCAGCAGCAGACTCGGACAGTCCTATGGCTACACCTTC.

The chain is built from TRBV7-2 and TRBJ2-1; no reliable D call. V was shortened by 2 bases and J by 3 bases, with 5 bases between the two germline ends. The CDR3 loop spans 13 amino acids. Germline V gene lookup returns CDR1 SGHTA and CDR2 FQGNSA. CDR3 sequence: CASSLLHYNEQFF. Written as DNA, the CDR3 is TGTGCCAGCAGCTTATTGCACTACAATGAGCAGTTCTTC.

This clone occurred once. This rearrangement joins TRBV6-5 to TRBJ2-2; maybe TRBD2 (5 bases). The germline gives CDR1 MNHEY, CDR2 SVGAGI. The CDR3 totals 15 residues. Trimming stripped 1 base from V and 4 bases from J, with 10 bases between. CDR3 bases: TGTGCCAGCAGTTACTGGCCGGGAATCACCGGGGAGCTGTTTTTT. This sequence encodes CASSYWPGITGELFF.

This chain's CDR3 is CSVEAGVGYEQYF. Here the CDR3 DNA reads TGCAGCGTTGAAGCGGGAGTTGGATACGAGCAGTACTTC. The chain joins TRBV29-1 to TRBJ2-7, with D possibly matching TRBD2 (6 bases). In germline, CDR1 is SQVTM, CDR2 ANQGSEA. The CDR3 totals 13 residues. V shed 1 base and J shed 4 bases, with 11 bases lying between them.

This chain links TRBV27 with TRBJ1-2; no reliable D call. The germline CDR1 and CDR2 sequences are MNHEY and SMNVEV (reference sequence). V lost 0 bases, J lost 4 bases, and 24 bases lay in between. This CDR3 contains 19 residues. Written as DNA, the CDR3 is TGTGCCAGCAGTTTATCGAGTGCCCCTTGGAAGCCAACCCCCTATGGCTACACCTTC. This gives the protein CASSLSSAPWKPTPYGYTF.

V and J are TRBV19 and TRBJ2-7; maybe TRBD1 (6 bases). This CDR3 contains 13 residues. Germline assignment: CDR1 LNHDA and CDR2 SQIVND (reference sequence). Trimming cost V 1 base and J 6 bases, with 10 bases left between them. CDR3 region: CASSIAGAGEQYF. Here the CDR3 DNA reads TGTGCCAGTAGTATAGCAGGGGCTGGCGAGCAGTACTTC.

The chain recombines TRBV5-4 with TRBJ2-2; D gene unclear. Trimming took off 2 bases at V and 2 bases at J, with 7 bases between the two ends. CDR1 SGHNT and CDR2 YYREEE come from the germline V gene (reference sequence). The length of the CDR3 is 14 residues. CDR3 nucleotide sequence: TGTGCCAGCAGCTTCGTGGGAAACACCGGGGAGCTGTTTTTT. Amino acids: CASSFVGNTGELFF. The entire variable domain, with the rest obtained from reference TRBV5-4 and TRBJ2-2, is as follows: ETGVTQSPTHLIKTRGQQVTLRCSSQSGHNTVSWYQQALGQGPQFIFQYYREEENGRGNFPPRFSGLQFPNYSSELNVNALELDDSALYLCASSFVGNTGELFFGEGSRLTVL.

The chain is built from TRBV30 and TRBJ2-5; possible D gene TRBD1, 6 bases. CDR3 length: 13 residues. V lost 5 bases to trimming and J lost 6 bases, with 16 bases between them. Germline CDR1 reads GTSNPN; CDR2 reads SVGIG (reference sequence). CDR3 coding DNA: TGTGCCTGGGATTCAGGGGCGGCGAAGACCCAGTACTTC. Its translation: CAWDSGAAKTQYF.

By its share, this clone is medium-sized. The chain is built from TRBV5-1 and TRBJ1-1; 7 bases match TRBD1. The V gene end was trimmed by 0 bases and the J gene end by 4 bases; junction bases not matched to a gene: 3. Germline loops: CDR1 SGHRS, CDR2 YFSETQ. The CDR3 is made up of 14 amino acids. The CDR3 protein is CASSLGQGGTEAFF. The CDR3 DNA reads as TGCGCCAGCAGCTTGGGACAGGGAGGCACTGAAGCTTTCTTT.

J is TRBJ2-5 and V is TRBV7-2; perhaps TRBD2 as D (6 bases). Germline-derived CDR1 and CDR2 are SGHTA and FQGNSA. V was cut by 1 base and J by 6 bases, with 12 bases left in between. This CDR3 has 14 amino acids. In DNA, the CDR3 is TGTGCCAGCAGCTTAGGGCGGGAATATCAGACCCAGTACTTC. Protein product: CASSLGREYQTQYF.

The chain combines TRBV30 with TRBJ1-1, with D possibly TRBD1 on 6 matching bases. The CDR3 is 16 residues long. V was trimmed by 1 base and J by 3 bases, leaving 18 bases between them. The germline V gene has CDR1 GTSNPN and CDR2 SVGIG (reference sequence). The CDR3 nucleotides are TGTGCCTGGAGTGAATGGCTAAGGGGGAGGGACACTGAAGCTTTCTTT. Translated: CAWSEWLRGRDTEAFF.

This clone was recorded once. The V gene is TRBV15, the J gene TRBJ1-3; D remains ambiguous. Germline V gives CDR1 LNHNV, CDR2 YYDKDF (reference sequence). V was clipped by 4 bases and J by 0 bases, with 10 bases between them. The CDR3 is 15 amino acids. DNA of the CDR3: TGTGCCACCAGCAACAAGGCGAGCTCTGGAAACACCATATATTTT. It codes for CATSNKASSGNTIYF.

This sequence joins TRBV6-1 and TRBJ1-2, with D possibly being TRBD1 (5 bases). The CDR3 runs to 16 residues. Germline V gene lookup returns CDR1 MNHNS and CDR2 SASEGT. Trimming removed 1 base from V and 4 bases from J, with 16 bases in between. DNA of the CDR3: TGTGCCAGCAGTGAAGGCGGGCAGGGTCTTCGCTATGGCTACACCTTC. Protein product: CASSEGGQGLRYGYTF.

The chain joins TRBV4-3 to TRBJ1-1; D remains unclear. The V end was cut by 2 bases, the J end by 6 bases, with 10 bases between. Germline V CDR1 and CDR2: LGHNA, YSLEER. CDR3 length equals 13 residues. CDR3 loop: CASSQRGGAEAFF. The CDR3 nucleotides read TGCGCCAGCAGCCAAAGAGGTGGAGCTGAAGCTTTCTTT.

The J gene is TRBJ2-5, the V gene TRBV18; tentatively, D is TRBD2 (6 bases). The CDR3 runs 15 residues. Germline CDR1 and CDR2: KGHSH and LQKENI. Trimming cost V 2 bases and J 5 bases, with 15 bases left between them. The DNA for the CDR3 is TGTGCCAGCTCACCAGCGGCTAGCGATCGGGAGACCCAGTACTTC. Its protein is CASSPAASDRETQYF.

In DNA form, the CDR3 reads TGTGCCAGCAGCTTAGGCAGGCGGGCCAACGTCCTGACTTTC. This sequence encodes CASSLGRRANVLTF. The V and J genes are TRBV7-2 and TRBJ2-6; D not resolved. The ends were cut back, 1 base at V and 5 bases at J, with 6 bases in the middle. This CDR3 spans 14 amino acids. Germline-derived CDR1 and CDR2 are SGHTA and FQGNSA.

V gene TRBV29-1 combines with J gene TRBJ1-1; TRBD1 matches 9 bases. Looked up from germline, CDR1 is SQVTM and CDR2 is ANQGSEA. V lost 5 bases and J lost 1; bases outside the gene matches: 2. This CDR3 is built from 13 residues. The CDR3 DNA follows: TGCAGCGTTCTACAGGGGGCGAACACTGAAGCTTTCTTT. Translation: CSVLQGANTEAFF.